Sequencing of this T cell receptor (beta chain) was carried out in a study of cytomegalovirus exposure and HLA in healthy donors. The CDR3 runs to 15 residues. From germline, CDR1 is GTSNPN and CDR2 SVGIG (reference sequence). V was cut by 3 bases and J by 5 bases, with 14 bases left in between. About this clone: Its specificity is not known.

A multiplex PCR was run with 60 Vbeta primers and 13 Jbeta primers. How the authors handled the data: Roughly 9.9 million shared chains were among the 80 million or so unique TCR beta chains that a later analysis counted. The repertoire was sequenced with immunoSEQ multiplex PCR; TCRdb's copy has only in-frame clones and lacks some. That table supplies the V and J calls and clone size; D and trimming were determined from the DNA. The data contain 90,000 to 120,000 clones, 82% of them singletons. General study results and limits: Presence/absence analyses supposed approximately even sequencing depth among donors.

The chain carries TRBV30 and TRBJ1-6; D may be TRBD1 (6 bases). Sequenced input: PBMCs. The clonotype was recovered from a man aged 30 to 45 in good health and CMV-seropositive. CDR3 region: CAWRLPGADNSPLHF. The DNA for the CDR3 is TGTGCCTGGAGACTGCCAGGGGCTGATAATTCACCCCTCCACTTT.